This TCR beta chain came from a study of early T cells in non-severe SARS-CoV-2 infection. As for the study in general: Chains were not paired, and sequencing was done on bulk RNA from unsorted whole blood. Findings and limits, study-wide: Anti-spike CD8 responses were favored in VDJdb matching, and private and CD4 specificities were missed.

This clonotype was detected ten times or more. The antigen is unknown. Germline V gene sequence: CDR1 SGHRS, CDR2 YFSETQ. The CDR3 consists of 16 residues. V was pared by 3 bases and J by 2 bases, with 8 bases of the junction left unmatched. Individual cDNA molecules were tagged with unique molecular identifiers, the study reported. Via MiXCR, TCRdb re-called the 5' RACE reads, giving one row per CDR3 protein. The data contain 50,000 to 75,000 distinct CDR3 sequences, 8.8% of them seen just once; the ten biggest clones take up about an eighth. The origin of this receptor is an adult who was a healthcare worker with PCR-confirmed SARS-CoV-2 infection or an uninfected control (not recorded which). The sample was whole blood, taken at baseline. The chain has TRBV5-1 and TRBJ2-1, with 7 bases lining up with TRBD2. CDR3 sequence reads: CASSSSGTKPYNEQFF. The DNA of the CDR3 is TGCGCCAGCAGCTCATCCGGGACTAAACCCTACAATGAGCAGTTCTTC.